A single sample gave rise to the 11 T cell receptor beta chains below, sequenced in a study of immune evolution from preneoplasia to lung adenocarcinoma. Produced via immunoSEQ multiplex PCR; TCRdb's table is partial and in-frame only. The sample shows 9,500 to 15,000 clones, 85% to 90% of them seen only once. Sequenced sample: FFPE tissue from an adenomatous hyperplasia lung lesion. The subset is: atypical adenomatous hyperplasia (AAH), lung preneoplasia. The receptors were sampled from a person aged 45 to 69 with lung adenocarcinoma.

This clone was recorded a few times. V is TRBV7-2 and J is TRBJ2-7; D possibly matches TRBD1 or TRBD2 (5 bases each). The V gene lost 2 bases and the J gene lost 13 bases, with 12 bases spanning the gap. Germline-derived CDR1 and CDR2 are SGHTA and FQGNSA. The CDR3 contains 11 residues. CDR3: CASSLPPGTYF. CDR3 sequence (DNA): TGTGCCAGCAGCTTACCCCCGGGGACCTACTTC.

The genes are TRBV4-1 and TRBJ2-7; perhaps TRBD1 as D (5 bases). CDR1 is MGHRA and CDR2 is YSYEKL in the germline V gene. CDR3 size: 16 residues. The V gene lost 0 bases and the J gene lost 2 bases, with 14 bases spanning the gap. DNA for the CDR3: TGCGCCAGCAGCCAAGATCTCTCCAGACAGCCCTACGAGCAGTACTTC. Translating gives CASSQDLSRQPYEQYF.

CDR3 nucleotide sequence: TGTGCCAGCAGCTTCGGACAGGGACTCGAGCAGTACTTC. It is translated as CASSFGQGLEQYF. This chain uses TRBV11-1 with TRBJ2-7; 8 bases fit TRBD1. This CDR3 is built from 13 residues. CDR1 and CDR2 (germline): SGHAT, FQDESV (reference sequence). Unmatched junction bases numbered 4, after V lost 3 bases and J lost 6 bases.

This clone was seen a handful of times. V is TRBV7-9 and J is TRBJ2-7; 9 positions agree with TRBD1. The CDR3 loop spans 16 amino acids. The germline V gene encodes CDR1 SEHNR and CDR2 FQNEAQ (reference sequence). V trimming: 5 bases; J trimming: 5 bases; junction bases outside the gene matches: 13. In nucleotides, the CDR3 is TGTGCCAGCAGCCCTCAGCCTCGACAGGGGGGCCACGAGCAGTACTTC. Protein product: CASSPQPRQGGHEQYF.

This clone came up a few times. The genes are TRBV28 and TRBJ1-4; D gene unclear. Germline loops: CDR1 MDHEN, CDR2 SYDVKM. The CDR3 covers 13 residues. V was pared by 4 bases and J by 8 bases, with 11 bases between. The CDR3 nucleotides are TGTGCCAGCAGTTCCCCTTTCGGGGAAAAACTGTTTTTT. Residues: CASSSPFGEKLFF.

This clone is labeled medium-sized. This CDR3 is also generated by other DNA sequences in the sample. V and J are TRBV29-1 and TRBJ2-1; D is undetermined. The CDR3 spans 12 residues. V lost 5 bases and J 4 bases, leaving 9 bases between the germline ends. Per germline, CDR1 SQVTM and CDR2 ANQGSEA. The CDR3 reads CSVRAPYNEQFF. CDR3 nucleotides: TGCAGCGTTCGGGCGCCTTACAATGAGCAGTTCTTC.

CDR3 loop: CASSWDRKTGGYTF. As DNA, the CDR3 is TGTGCCAGCAGTTGGGACAGGAAAACGGGTGGCTACACCTTC. The J gene is TRBJ1-2, the V gene TRBV6-5; 8 nucleotides line up with TRBD1. The germline CDR1 and CDR2 sequences are MNHEY and SVGAGI. The CDR3 has 14 amino acids. Trimming took 4 bases from V and 7 from J; bases not matched to a gene: 8.

J is TRBJ1-3 and V is TRBV18; D is ambiguous. V lost 3 bases and J lost 4, with 13 bases in between. Germline V gives CDR1 KGHSH, CDR2 LQKENI. The CDR3 contains 15 residues. The DNA of the CDR3 is TGTGCCAGCTCACCGGCGGCGGGCGAGGGAAACACCATATATTTT. Translating gives CASSPAAGEGNTIYF.

The rearrangement joins TRBV18 to TRBJ2-5, with no clear D. Germline CDR1 reads KGHSH; CDR2 reads LQKENI. Trimming took off 0 bases at V and 2 bases at J, with 7 bases between the two ends. The CDR3 is made up of 14 amino acids. Written as DNA, the CDR3 is TGTGCCAGCTCACCACCGCAGCTACAAGAGACCCAGTACTTC. Protein sequence: CASSPPQLQETQYF.

The J gene is TRBJ2-5, the V gene TRBV5-1; either TRBD1 or TRBD2 may supply D (5 bases each). V was trimmed by 2 bases and J by 1 base, leaving 12 bases between them. Germline CDR1 and CDR2: SGHRS and YFSETQ. The CDR3 spans 15 residues. This CDR3 reads CASSFWGTRQETQYF. The CDR3 DNA reads TGCGCCAGCAGCTTTTGGGGGACCCGCCAAGAGACCCAGTACTTC.

By proportion, this clone is medium-sized. The genes are TRBV2 and TRBJ1-2; 11 bases map to TRBD1. Germline values: CDR1 SNHLY, CDR2 FYNNEI. CDR3 length equals 14 residues. J lost 6 bases, V lost 7 bases, and 7 bases had no gene match. CDR3 DNA sequence: TGTGCCAGCACCAGGACAGGGGGCGAGGATGGCTACACCTTC. It yields the protein CASTRTGGEDGYTF.